This TCR beta chain emerged from a study of OX40 agonist ivuxolimab in advanced cancers. Using immunoSEQ multiplex PCR, the repertoire was profiled, and TCRdb retains in-frame clones only, with some absent. The sample consists of some 90,000 clones, around 86% of them appearing once. The V end was cut by 7 bases, the J end by 6 bases, with 20 bases between. The CDR3 has 15 amino acids. Germline CDR1 SNHLY, CDR2 FYNNEI. Here the sequenced sample was CD4+ or CD8+ T cells sorted from blood, taken in a trial of the OX40 agonist ivuxolimab. V gene TRBV2 combines with J gene TRBJ2-3, with TRBD2 as a possible D gene (6 bases). The clonotype comes from an adult with an advanced solid tumor such as melanoma, head and neck, liver or kidney cancer. CDR3 DNA: TGTGCCAGCATAGGCGAGACTAGTTCTACGGATACGCAGTATTTT. As protein: CASIGETSSTDTQYF.